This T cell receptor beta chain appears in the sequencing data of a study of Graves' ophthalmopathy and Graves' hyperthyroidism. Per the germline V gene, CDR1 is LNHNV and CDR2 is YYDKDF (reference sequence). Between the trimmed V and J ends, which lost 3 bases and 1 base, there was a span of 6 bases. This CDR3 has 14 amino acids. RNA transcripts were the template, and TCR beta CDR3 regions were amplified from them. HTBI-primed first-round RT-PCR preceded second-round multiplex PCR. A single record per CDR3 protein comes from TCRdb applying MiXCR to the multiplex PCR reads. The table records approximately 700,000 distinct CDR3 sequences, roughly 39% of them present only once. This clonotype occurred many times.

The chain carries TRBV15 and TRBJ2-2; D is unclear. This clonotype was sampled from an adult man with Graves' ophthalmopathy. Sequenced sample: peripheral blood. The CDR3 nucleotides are TGTGCCACCAGCAGTGAGTTGAACACCGGGGAGCTGTTTTTT. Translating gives CATSSELNTGELFF.